These 17 T cell receptor beta chains share one sample of origin, sequenced in a study of vaccination effects on CD4 cells after COVID-19. TCRdb keeps only in-frame clones here, not all; method: immunoSEQ multiplex PCR. This table has about 16,000 clones, around 64% appearing once. Antigens of these TCRs are unknown. Antigen-specific CD4+ T cell clonotypes were called by their expansion after viral peptide-pool culture in ViraFEST. Researchers isolated CD4+ T cells once approximately ten days of culture had elapsed. BNT162b2 vaccine or mRNA-1273 vaccine was given to participants in two doses. Sequenced here: CD4+ T cells from PBMCs cultured with SARS-CoV-2 spike peptides, sampled after COVID-19 vaccination. These receptors all stem from a human donor who received a COVID-19 vaccine.

The chain employs TRBV6-5 and TRBJ1-5, with unresolved D. Germline lookup yields CDR1 MNHEY and CDR2 SVGAGI. Trimming cost V 0 bases and J 11 bases, with 14 bases left between them. The CDR3 has 14 residues. The CDR3 loop reads CASSYSAEAWAQHF. The CDR3 DNA is TGTGCCAGCAGTTACTCGGCGGAGGCATGGGCCCAGCATTTT.

The gene calls are TRBV9 and TRBJ1-1, with TRBD1 matching over 7 bases. V shed 4 bases and J 0 bases; nucleotides not matched to a gene: 6. The CDR3 is 15 amino acids. Germline V lookup: CDR1 SGDLS, CDR2 YYNGEE. CDR3 in amino acids: CASSPTTGMNTEAFF. In DNA, the CDR3 is TGTGCCAGCAGCCCAACGACAGGGATGAACACTGAAGCTTTCTTT.

This chain links TRBV7-2 with TRBJ2-5; D is perhaps TRBD1 (6 bases). The CDR3 has 14 amino acids. From germline, CDR1 is SGHTA and CDR2 FQGNSA. V was pared by 5 bases and J by 3 bases, with 13 bases between. The CDR3 sequence: CASSLGTTKETQYF. The CDR3 coding sequence is TGTGCCAGCAGCCTCGGGACAACCAAAGAGACCCAGTACTTC.

This clone has a handful of counts. CDR3 sequence: CASKGDSRNTEAFF. In DNA, the CDR3 is TGTGCCAGCAAAGGCGACAGCAGGAACACTGAAGCTTTCTTT. This chain connects TRBV7-9 to TRBJ1-1; maybe TRBD1 (5 bases). The CDR3 consists of 14 residues. Germline V CDR1 and CDR2: SEHNR, FQNEAQ (reference sequence). V was trimmed by 7 bases and J by 1 base, leaving 13 bases between them. Full variable domain (missing parts from reference TRBV7-9 and TRBJ1-1): DTGVSQNPRHKITKRGQNVTFRCDPISEHNRLYWYRQTLGQGPEFLTYFQNEAQLEKSRLLSDRFSAERPKGSFSTLEIQRTEQGDSAMYLCASKGDSRNTEAFFGQGTRLTVV.

V gene TRBV10-3 combines with J gene TRBJ2-3; D is perhaps TRBD1 (5 bases). The CDR3 runs to 13 residues. Trimming removed 1 base from V and 4 bases from J, with 6 bases in between. Germline V lookup: CDR1 ENHRY, CDR2 SYGVKD. CDR3 in amino acids: CAISELGADTQYF. CDR3 nucleotides: TGTGCCATCAGTGAGTTAGGGGCAGATACGCAGTATTTT.

In this sample, this clone turned up once. The chain recombines TRBV7-9 with TRBJ2-3, with 7 bases matching TRBD1. The CDR3 spans 15 residues. Per the germline V gene, CDR1 is SEHNR and CDR2 is FQNEAQ (reference sequence). V shed 1 base, J shed 5 bases, and the junction held 6 bases outside the gene matches. The CDR3 here is CASSLGTGEKDTQYF. The CDR3 nucleotides read TGTGCCAGCAGCTTAGGAACAGGGGAGAAAGATACGCAGTATTTT. Based on the CDR3 plus reference TRBV7-9 and TRBJ2-3, the full variable domain is DTGVSQNPRHKITKRGQNVTFRCDPISEHNRLYWYRQTLGQGPEFLTYFQNEAQLEKSRLLSDRFSAERPKGSFSTLEIQRTEQGDSAMYLCASSLGTGEKDTQYFGPGTRLTVL.

This clone came up once. In nucleotides, the CDR3 is TGTGCCAGCAGCCACCAAGGGGGCAATGGCTACACCTTC. This codes for CASSHQGGNGYTF. The chain joins TRBV7-9 to TRBJ1-2; 7 bases are a match to TRBD1. Germline lookup yields CDR1 SEHNR and CDR2 FQNEAQ (reference sequence). The CDR3 contains 13 residues. J was trimmed by 6 bases and V by 5 bases; bases with no gene match: 6.

The chain uses TRBV7-8 and TRBJ2-7; D gene uncertain. Trimming shortened V by 3 bases and J by 3 bases, and 9 bases separated the two germline ends. The CDR3 is made up of 13 amino acids. CDR1 and CDR2 (germline): SGHVS, FQNEAQ. CDR3 in DNA: TGTGCCAGCAGCTTTCAGCAGTTCTACGAGCAGTACTTC. Translation gives CASSFQQFYEQYF.

This clone was recorded a few times. The chain recombines TRBV28 with TRBJ1-3; the D is unclear. V was trimmed by 7 bases and J by 0 bases, leaving 10 bases between them. The CDR3 has 14 residues. CDR1 is MDHEN, CDR2 SYDVKM, per germline. In nucleotides, the CDR3 is TGTGCCAGCATGGACGGCAGCTCTGGAAACACCATATATTTT. Translated: CASMDGSSGNTIYF. Using reference TRBV28 and TRBJ1-3 for the parts outside the CDR3, the full variable domain is DVKVTQSSRYLVKRTGEKVFLECVQDMDHENMFWYRQDPGLGLRLIYFSYDVKMKEKGDIPEGYSVSREKKERFSLILESASTNQTSMYLCASMDGSSGNTIYFGEGSWLTVV.

The chain joins TRBV7-2 to TRBJ2-5, with D perhaps TRBD1 or TRBD2 (6 bases each). The germline V gene encodes CDR1 SGHTA and CDR2 FQGNSA. There are 14 residues in the CDR3. Trimming took off 3 bases at V and 4 bases at J, with 12 bases between the two ends. CDR3 nucleotides: TGTGCCAGCAGCTTGGCCAGGGGAGGAGAGACCCAGTACTTC. Its protein product is CASSLARGGETQYF.

V and J are TRBV4-1 and TRBJ1-1; 7 bases are a match to TRBD1. Trimming at V came to 4 bases and at J to 5 bases, leaving 19 bases not matched to a gene. This CDR3 has 18 residues. Germline CDR1 MGHRA, CDR2 YSYEKL. In DNA, the CDR3 is TGCGCCAGCAGCCCCCACCAACAGGGGAGTGGGGTGAGGACTGAAGCTTTCTTT. Translating gives CASSPHQQGSGVRTEAFF.

DNA for the CDR3: TGTGCCAGCTCGCTAGAGTACGGGTGGAGCTCCTACGAGCAGTACTTC. It translates to CASSLEYGWSSYEQYF. The chain is built from TRBV18 and TRBJ2-7; D is ambiguous. CDR1 and CDR2 from the germline V gene are KGHSH and LQKENI. This CDR3 spans 16 amino acids. Between the trimmed V and J ends, which lost 6 bases and 0 bases, there was a span of 18 bases.

The V call is TRBV2, the J call TRBJ2-3; D perhaps matches TRBD2 (6 bases). With 4 bases removed from V and 5 bases from J, the gap between germline ends came to 10 bases. Germline CDR1 and CDR2: SNHLY and FYNNEI. The CDR3 has 13 amino acids. This CDR3 is CASSGLVGDTQYF. In DNA, the CDR3 is TGTGCCAGCAGTGGACTAGTAGGAGATACGCAGTATTTT. Complete variable domain (other parts from reference TRBV2 and TRBJ2-3): EPEVTQTPSHQVTQMGQEVILRCVPISNHLYFYWYRQILGQKVEFLVSFYNNEISEKSEIFDDQFSVERPDGSNFTLKIRSTKLEDSAMYFCASSGLVGDTQYFGPGTRLTVL.

J is TRBJ2-5 and V is TRBV18; D tentatively reads TRBD1 or TRBD2 (5 bases each). With 4 bases removed from V and 1 base from J, the gap between germline ends came to 10 bases. The CDR3 is made up of 14 amino acids. Germline V lookup: CDR1 KGHSH, CDR2 LQKENI. CDR3 sequence (DNA): TGTGCCAGCTCACAGGGACGGGGCCAAGAGACCCAGTACTTC. It translates to CASSQGRGQETQYF. The full variable domain, in which reference TRBV18 and TRBJ2-5 provide the parts outside the CDR3, is NAGVMQNPRHLVRRRGQEARLRCSPMKGHSHVYWYRQLPEEGLKFMVYLQKENIIDESGMPKERFSAEFPKEGPSILRIQQVVRGDSAAYFCASSQGRGQETQYFGPGTRLLVL.

This chain links TRBV19 with TRBJ2-6; D might be TRBD1 or TRBD2, each matching 6 bases. The CDR3 consists of 15 residues. Trimming left V 3 bases short and J 4 bases short, with 10 bases between. Per germline, CDR1 LNHDA and CDR2 SQIVND (reference sequence). The CDR3: CASSIPGAGANVLTF. Written as DNA, the CDR3 is TGTGCCAGTAGTATCCCGGGGGCCGGGGCCAACGTCCTGACTTTC. The whole variable domain, filled in from reference TRBV19 and TRBJ2-6, reads DGGITQSPKYLFRKEGQNVTLSCEQNLNHDAMYWYRQDPGQGLRLIYYSQIVNDFQKGDIAEGYSVSREKKESFPLTVTSAQKNPTAFYLCASSIPGAGANVLTFGAGSRLTVL.

The genes are TRBV2 and TRBJ2-3; 8 bases are a match to TRBD1. V dropped 2 bases and J dropped 2; count of bases not matched to a gene: 12. The germline V gene has CDR1 SNHLY and CDR2 FYNNEI. This CDR3 comprises 18 residues. DNA for the CDR3: TGTGCCAGCAGTGAACAGGGGGCTCTGACGGATCTCACAGATACGCAGTATTTT. Encoded protein: CASSEQGALTDLTDTQYF.

In its sample, this clone was seen once. The chain employs TRBV7-8 and TRBJ1-6, with 8 bases aligning to TRBD1. V trimming: 2 bases; J trimming: 6 bases; junction bases outside the gene matches: 3. Germline values: CDR1 SGHVS, CDR2 FQNEAQ. This CDR3 region has 15 residues. The CDR3 protein is CASSLSTGGNSPLHF. The CDR3 nucleotides read TGTGCCAGCAGCTTAAGCACAGGGGGTAATTCACCCCTCCACTTT. The full variable domain, in which reference TRBV7-8 and TRBJ1-6 provide the parts outside the CDR3, is GAGVSQSPRYKVAKRGQDVALRCDPISGHVSLFWYQQALGQGPEFLTYFQNEAQLDKSGLPSDRFFAERPEGSVSTLKIQRTQQEDSAVYLCASSLSTGGNSPLHFGNGTRLTVT.